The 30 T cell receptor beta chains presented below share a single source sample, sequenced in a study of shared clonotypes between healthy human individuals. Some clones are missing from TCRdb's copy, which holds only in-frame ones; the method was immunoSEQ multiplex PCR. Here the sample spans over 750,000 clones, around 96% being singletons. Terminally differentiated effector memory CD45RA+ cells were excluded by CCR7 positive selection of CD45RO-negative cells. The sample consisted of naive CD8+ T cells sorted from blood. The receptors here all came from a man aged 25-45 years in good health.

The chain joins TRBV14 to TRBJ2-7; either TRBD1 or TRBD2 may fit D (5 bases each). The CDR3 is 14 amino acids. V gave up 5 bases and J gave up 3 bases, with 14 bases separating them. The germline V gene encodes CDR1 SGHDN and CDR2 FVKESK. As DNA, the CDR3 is TGTGCCAGCAGCGCCGGGGCCTGGGACTACGAGCAGTACTTC. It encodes CASSAGAWDYEQYF.

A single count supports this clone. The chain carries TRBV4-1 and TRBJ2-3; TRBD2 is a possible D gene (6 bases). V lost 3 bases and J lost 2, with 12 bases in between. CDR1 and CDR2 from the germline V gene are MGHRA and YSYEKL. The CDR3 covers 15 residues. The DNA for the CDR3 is TGCGCCAGCAGCCAGGGGATAGCGGACACAGATACGCAGTATTTT. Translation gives CASSQGIADTDTQYF.

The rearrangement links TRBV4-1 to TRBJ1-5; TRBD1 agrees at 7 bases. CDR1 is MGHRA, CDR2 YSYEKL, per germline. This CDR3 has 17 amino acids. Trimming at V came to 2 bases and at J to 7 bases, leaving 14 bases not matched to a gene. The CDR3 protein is CASSQTSPTGERQPQHF. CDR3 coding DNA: TGCGCCAGCAGCCAAACCTCACCAACAGGGGAGCGGCAGCCCCAGCATTTT.

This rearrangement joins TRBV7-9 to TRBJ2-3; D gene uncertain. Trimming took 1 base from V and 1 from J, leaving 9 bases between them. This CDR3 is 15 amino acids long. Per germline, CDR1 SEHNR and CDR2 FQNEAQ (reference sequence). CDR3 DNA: TGTGCCAGCAGCTTAGTCAGCTTGGGCACAGATACGCAGTATTTT. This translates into CASSLVSLGTDTQYF.

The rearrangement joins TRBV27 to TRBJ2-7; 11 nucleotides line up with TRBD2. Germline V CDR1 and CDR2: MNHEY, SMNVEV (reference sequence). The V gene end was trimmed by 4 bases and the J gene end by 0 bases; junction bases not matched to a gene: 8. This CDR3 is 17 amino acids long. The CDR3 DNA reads TGTGCCAGCAGTTCTATCCTAGCGGGAGGTAGCTCCTACGAGCAGTACTTC. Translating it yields CASSSILAGGSSYEQYF.

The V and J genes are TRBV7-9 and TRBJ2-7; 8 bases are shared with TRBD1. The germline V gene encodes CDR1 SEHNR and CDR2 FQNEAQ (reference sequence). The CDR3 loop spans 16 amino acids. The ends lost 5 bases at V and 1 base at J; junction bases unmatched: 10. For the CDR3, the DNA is TGTGCCAGCAGCCCCGCATTCGGGACAGGTTCCTACGAGCAGTACTTC. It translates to CASSPAFGTGSYEQYF.

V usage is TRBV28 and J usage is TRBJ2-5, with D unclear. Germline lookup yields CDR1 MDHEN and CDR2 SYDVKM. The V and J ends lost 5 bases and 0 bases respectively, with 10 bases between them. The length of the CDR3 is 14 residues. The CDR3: CASSPPTDQETQYF. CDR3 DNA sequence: TGTGCCAGCAGTCCCCCGACGGACCAAGAGACCCAGTACTTC.

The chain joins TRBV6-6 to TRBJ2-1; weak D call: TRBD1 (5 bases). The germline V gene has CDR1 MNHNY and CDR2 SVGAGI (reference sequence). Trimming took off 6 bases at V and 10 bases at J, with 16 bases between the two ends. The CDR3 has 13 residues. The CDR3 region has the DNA TGTGCCAGCAGCTCCCCATCCAGGGAAGAGCAGTTCTTC. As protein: CASSSPSREEQFF.

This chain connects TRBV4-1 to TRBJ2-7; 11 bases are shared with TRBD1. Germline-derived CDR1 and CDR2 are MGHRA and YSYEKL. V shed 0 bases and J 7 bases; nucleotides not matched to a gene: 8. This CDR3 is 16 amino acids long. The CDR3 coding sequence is TGCGCCAGCAGCCAAGAGGCCGGGACAGGGGGAAATGAGCAGTACTTC. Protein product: CASSQEAGTGGNEQYF.

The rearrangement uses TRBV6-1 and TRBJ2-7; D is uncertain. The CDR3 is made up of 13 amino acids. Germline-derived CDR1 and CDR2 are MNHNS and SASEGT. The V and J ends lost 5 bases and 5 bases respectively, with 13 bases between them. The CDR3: CASSRVGPDEQYF. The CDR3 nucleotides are TGTGCCAGCAGTAGGGTGGGCCCCGACGAGCAGTACTTC.

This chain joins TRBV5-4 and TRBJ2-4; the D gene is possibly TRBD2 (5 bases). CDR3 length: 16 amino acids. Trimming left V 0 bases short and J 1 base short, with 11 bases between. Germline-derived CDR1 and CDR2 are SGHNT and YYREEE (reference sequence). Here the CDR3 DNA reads TGTGCCAGCAGCTTGGCCGGCGGGCTTGCCAAAAACATTCAGTACTTC. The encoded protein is CASSLAGGLAKNIQYF.

CDR3 DNA: TGTGCCAGCGGTACAGGGCCCCGGGGTGATGGCTACACCTTC. Protein: CASGTGPRGDGYTF. This chain links TRBV6-6 with TRBJ1-2, with D perhaps TRBD1 (6 bases). Germline V gene data show CDR1 as MNHNY and CDR2 as SVGAGI (reference sequence). CDR3 length: 14 residues. Trimming removed 8 bases at V and 6 bases at J, with 19 bases between.

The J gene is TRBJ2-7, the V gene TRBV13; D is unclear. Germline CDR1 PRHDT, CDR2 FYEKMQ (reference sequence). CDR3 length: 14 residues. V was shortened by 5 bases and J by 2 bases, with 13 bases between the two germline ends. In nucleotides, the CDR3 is TGTGCCAGCAGCCCTGGGGAAGAGCCCTACGAGCAGTACTTC. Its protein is CASSPGEEPYEQYF.

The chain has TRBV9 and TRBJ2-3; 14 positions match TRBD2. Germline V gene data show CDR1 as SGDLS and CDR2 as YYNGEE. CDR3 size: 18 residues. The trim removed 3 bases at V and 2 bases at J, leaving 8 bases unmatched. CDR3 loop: CASSGNRLAGGDTDTQYF. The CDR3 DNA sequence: TGTGCCAGCAGCGGAAATCGACTAGCGGGAGGGGACACAGATACGCAGTATTTT. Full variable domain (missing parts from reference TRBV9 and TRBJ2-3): DSGVTQTPKHLITATGQRVTLRCSPRSGDLSVYWYQQSLDQGLQFLIQYYNGEERAKGNILERFSAQQFPDLHSELNLSSLELGDSALYFCASSGNRLAGGDTDTQYFGPGTRLTVL.

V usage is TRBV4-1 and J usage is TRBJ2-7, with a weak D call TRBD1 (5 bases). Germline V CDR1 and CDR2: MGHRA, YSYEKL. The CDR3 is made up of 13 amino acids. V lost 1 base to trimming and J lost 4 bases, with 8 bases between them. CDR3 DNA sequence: TGCGCCAGCAGCCAAGGGGGCCGATACGAGCAGTACTTC. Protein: CASSQGGRYEQYF.

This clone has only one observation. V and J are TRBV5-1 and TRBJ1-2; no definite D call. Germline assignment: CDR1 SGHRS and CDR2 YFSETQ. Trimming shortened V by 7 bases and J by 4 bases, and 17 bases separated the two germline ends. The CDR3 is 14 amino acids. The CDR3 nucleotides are TGCGCCAGCTCGGGCAGAAAGGACCGCTATGGCTACACCTTC. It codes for CASSGRKDRYGYTF.

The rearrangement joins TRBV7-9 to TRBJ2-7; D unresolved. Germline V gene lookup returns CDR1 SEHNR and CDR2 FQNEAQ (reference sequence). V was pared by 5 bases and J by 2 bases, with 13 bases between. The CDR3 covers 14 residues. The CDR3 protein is CASSHTSTPYEQYF. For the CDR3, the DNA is TGTGCCAGCAGCCACACTTCGACACCCTACGAGCAGTACTTC.

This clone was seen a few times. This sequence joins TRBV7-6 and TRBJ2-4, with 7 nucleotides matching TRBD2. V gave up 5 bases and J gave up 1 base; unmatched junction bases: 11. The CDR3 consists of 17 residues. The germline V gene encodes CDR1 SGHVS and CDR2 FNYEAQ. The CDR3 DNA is TGTGCCAGCAGCCCAAAATTTGGGGAGGGGGCCAAAAACATTCAGTACTTC. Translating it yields CASSPKFGEGAKNIQYF.

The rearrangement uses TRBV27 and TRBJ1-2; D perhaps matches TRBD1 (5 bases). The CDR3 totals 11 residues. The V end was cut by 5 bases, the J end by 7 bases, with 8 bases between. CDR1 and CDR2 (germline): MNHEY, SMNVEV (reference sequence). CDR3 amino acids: CASSGGGGYTF. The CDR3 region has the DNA TGTGCCAGCAGTGGGGGGGGTGGCTACACCTTC.

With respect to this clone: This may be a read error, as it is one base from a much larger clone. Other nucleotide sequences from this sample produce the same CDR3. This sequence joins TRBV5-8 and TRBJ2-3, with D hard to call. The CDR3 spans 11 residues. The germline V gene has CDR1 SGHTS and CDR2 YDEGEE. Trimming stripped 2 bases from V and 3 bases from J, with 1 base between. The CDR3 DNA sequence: TGTGCCAGCAGCTTAACAGATACGCAGTATTTT. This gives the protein CASSLTDTQYF.

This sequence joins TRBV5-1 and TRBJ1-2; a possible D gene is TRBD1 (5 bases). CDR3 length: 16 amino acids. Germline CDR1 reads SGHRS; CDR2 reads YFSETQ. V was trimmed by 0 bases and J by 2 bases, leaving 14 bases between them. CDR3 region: CASSLEGGAGNYGYTF. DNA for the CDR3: TGCGCCAGCAGCTTGGAAGGTGGGGCAGGGAACTATGGCTACACCTTC.

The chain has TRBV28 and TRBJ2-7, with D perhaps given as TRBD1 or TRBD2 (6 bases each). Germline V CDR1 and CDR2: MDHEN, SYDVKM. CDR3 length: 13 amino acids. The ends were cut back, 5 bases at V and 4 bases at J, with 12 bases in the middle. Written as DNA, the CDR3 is TGTGCCAGCAGTACAGGGAGGCATTACGAGCAGTACTTC. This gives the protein CASSTGRHYEQYF.

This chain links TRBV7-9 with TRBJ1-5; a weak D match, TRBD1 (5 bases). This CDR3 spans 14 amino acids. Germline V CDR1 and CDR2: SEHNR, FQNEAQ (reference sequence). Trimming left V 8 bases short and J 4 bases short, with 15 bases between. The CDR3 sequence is CASGAGDGNQPQHF. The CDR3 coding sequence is TGTGCCAGCGGGGCTGGGGACGGTAATCAGCCCCAGCATTTT.

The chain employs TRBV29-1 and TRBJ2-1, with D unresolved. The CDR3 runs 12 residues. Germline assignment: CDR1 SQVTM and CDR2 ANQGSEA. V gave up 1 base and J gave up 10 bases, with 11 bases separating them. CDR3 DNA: TGCAGCGTTGAAGGGCCCGGTGAAGAGCAGTTCTTC. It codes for CSVEGPGEEQFF.

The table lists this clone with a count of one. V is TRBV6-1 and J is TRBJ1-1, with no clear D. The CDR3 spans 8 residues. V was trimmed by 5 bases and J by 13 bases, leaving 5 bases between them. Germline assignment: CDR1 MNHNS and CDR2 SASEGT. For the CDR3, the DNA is TGTGCCAGCAGTCCGGGTTTCTTT. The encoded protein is CASSPGFF.

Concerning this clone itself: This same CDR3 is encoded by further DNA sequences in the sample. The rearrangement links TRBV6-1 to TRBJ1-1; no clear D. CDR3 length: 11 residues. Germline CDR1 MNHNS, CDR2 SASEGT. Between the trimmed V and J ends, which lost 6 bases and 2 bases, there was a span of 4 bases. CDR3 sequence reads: CASRENTEAFF. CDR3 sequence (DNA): TGTGCCAGCAGGGAAAACACTGAAGCTTTCTTT.

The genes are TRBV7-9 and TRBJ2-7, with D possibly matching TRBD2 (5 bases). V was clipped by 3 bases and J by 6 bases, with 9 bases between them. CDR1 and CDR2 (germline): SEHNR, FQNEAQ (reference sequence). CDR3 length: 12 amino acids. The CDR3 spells CASSFGISEQYF. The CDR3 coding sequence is TGTGCCAGCAGCTTCGGGATCTCCGAGCAGTACTTC.

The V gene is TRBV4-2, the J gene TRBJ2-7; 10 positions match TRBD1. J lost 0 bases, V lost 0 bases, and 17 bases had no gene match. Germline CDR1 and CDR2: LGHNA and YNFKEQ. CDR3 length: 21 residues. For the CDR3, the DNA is TGTGCCAGCAGCCAAGATCACTCCGGGACAGGGGTCCAACCTTTCTCCTACGAGCAGTACTTC. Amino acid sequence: CASSQDHSGTGVQPFSYEQYF.

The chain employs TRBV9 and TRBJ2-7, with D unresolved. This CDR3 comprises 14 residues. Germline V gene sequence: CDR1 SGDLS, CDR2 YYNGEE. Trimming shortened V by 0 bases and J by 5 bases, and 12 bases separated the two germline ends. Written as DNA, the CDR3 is TGTGCCAGCAGCGTAGGTCCCCCCTGGGACGAGCAGTACTTC. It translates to CASSVGPPWDEQYF.

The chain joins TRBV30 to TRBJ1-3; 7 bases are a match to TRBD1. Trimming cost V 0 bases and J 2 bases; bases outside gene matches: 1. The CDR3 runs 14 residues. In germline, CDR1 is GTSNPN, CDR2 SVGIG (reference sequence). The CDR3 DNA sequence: TGTGCCTGGAGTGTGGGGACAGCTGGAAACACCATATATTTT. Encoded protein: CAWSVGTAGNTIYF.